This T cell receptor beta chain was identified in a study of shared clonotypes between healthy human individuals. Study results and limitations: In contrast to clonotypes shared by all four donors, non-shared clonotypes had lower generation probabilities.

Across several immunoSEQ plates, the genomic DNA of each subset was split evenly. Only in-frame clones appear in the TCRdb table, and some are missing; sequencing was by immunoSEQ multiplex PCR. Of about 2.2 million clones in the sample, 90% to 95% are singletons; the top ten hold around 1.7%. About this clone: Its antigen is not identified.

Germline V gene data show CDR1 as SGHNT and CDR2 as YENEEA. The CDR3 extends over 15 amino acids. V was shortened by 2 bases and J by 7 bases, with 15 bases between the two germline ends. Terminally differentiated effector memory CD45RA+ cells were excluded by CCR7 positive selection of CD45RO-negative cells. Sequencing input: naive CD8+ T cells from PBMCs. The genes are TRBV11-3 and TRBJ2-1; no reliable D call. The clonotype comes from a man aged 18 to 30 in good health. Some clones in this sample may be carry-over from other donors' samples. The chain's CDR3 is CASSLRADYWNEQFF. The CDR3, as DNA: TGTGCCAGCAGCTTACGCGCGGATTACTGGAATGAGCAGTTCTTC.